These T cell receptor beta chains were read from a single sample in a study of T cell changes during pregnancy in multiple sclerosis. Clones were read by immunoSEQ multiplex PCR, and TCRdb kept only the in-frame ones, dropping some. The table shows tens of thousands of clones, with around 92% occurring only once. Here the sequenced sample was CD4+ T cells from peripheral blood mononuclear cells, taken after pregnancy. These receptors were obtained from a female donor in good health, enrolled as a control in a pregnancy study. CDR3s include the opening cysteine and the closing phenylalanine or tryptophan. A D gene is named only where the DNA matches it firmly. Only part of the rows carry a size: once, few, many, or a class if the clone is expanded.

v_gene	d_gene	len	abundance	j_gene	CDR3nt	CDR3aa
TRBV5-1	TRBD1	14	once	TRBJ2-5	TGCGCCAGCAGCACGGGACAGCCTAAAGAGACCCAGTACTTC	CASSTGQPKETQYF
TRBV10-3	TRBD1	15	NA	TRBJ2-7	TGTGCCATCAGTGACGTGACAGGGGGAGCCTACGAGCAGTACTTC	CAISDVTGGAYEQYF
TRBV19	TRBD1	15	once	TRBJ1-2	TGTGCCAGTAGTATAGGCAGGGGGACTGTCTATGGCTACACCTTC	CASSIGRGTVYGYTF
TRBV29-1	NA	13	NA	TRBJ1-1	TGCAGCGTTGCATGGGGCTCGAACACTGAAGCTTTCTTT	CSVAWGSNTEAFF
TRBV2	TRBD1	14	once	TRBJ1-2	TGTGCCAGCAGCCTCCGGGACAGCCTCTATGGCTACACCTTC	CASSLRDSLYGYTF
TRBV5-1	TRBD2	15	NA	TRBJ2-2	TGCGCCAGCACTCCTAGCGGGGGGGTCGCCGGGGAGCTGTTTTTT	CASTPSGGVAGELFF
TRBV7-9	TRBD1	15	NA	TRBJ2-5	TGTGCCAGCAGCCCGACAGGGGGGTTCCAAGAGACCCAGTACTTC	CASSPTGGFQETQYF
TRBV19	NA	13	NA	TRBJ1-5	TGTGCCAGTAGCCCAGATAGCAATCAGCCCCAGCATTTT	CASSPDSNQPQHF
TRBV30	NA	11	NA	TRBJ2-1	TGTGCCTGGGGGGAGTGGGTAGAGCAGTTCTTC	CAWGEWVEQFF
TRBV5-1	TRBD2	17	NA	TRBJ2-3	TGCGCCAGCAGCCCTCCGATGGGCGGGGGGGCAACAGATACGCAGTATTTT	CASSPPMGGGATDTQYF
TRBV6-1	NA	15	NA	TRBJ1-5	TGTGCCAGCGACCGGGGAGTCGGCGGCAATCAGCCCCAGCATTTT	CASDRGVGGNQPQHF
TRBV7-9	TRBD1	16	NA	TRBJ1-1	TGTGCCAGCAGCTCAGGGACAGGGTCTATCGTCTCTGAAGCTTTCTTT	CASSSGTGSIVSEAFF
TRBV6-6	NA	15	NA	TRBJ2-7	TGTGCCAGCAGTTCAGAAGGAGTAAGCTCCTACGAGCAGTACTTC	CASSSEGVSSYEQYF
TRBV7-9	TRBD1	15	NA	TRBJ1-2	TGTGCCAGCACCCTTTCCGGGACAGGGACTCCCGGCTACACCTTC	CASTLSGTGTPGYTF
TRBV6-5	TRBD1	15	NA	TRBJ1-6	TGTGCCAGCAGTTTCGGGGACAGGGGTGATTCACCCCTCCACTTT	CASSFGDRGDSPLHF
TRBV18	NA	15	NA	TRBJ1-3	TGTGCCAGCTCACCGACCTCAGGGGATTGGAACACCATATATTTT	CASSPTSGDWNTIYF
TRBV30	NA	12	few	TRBJ1-1	TGTGCCATCCAACCAGGGTCTGCTGAAGCTTTCTTT	CAIQPGSAEAFF